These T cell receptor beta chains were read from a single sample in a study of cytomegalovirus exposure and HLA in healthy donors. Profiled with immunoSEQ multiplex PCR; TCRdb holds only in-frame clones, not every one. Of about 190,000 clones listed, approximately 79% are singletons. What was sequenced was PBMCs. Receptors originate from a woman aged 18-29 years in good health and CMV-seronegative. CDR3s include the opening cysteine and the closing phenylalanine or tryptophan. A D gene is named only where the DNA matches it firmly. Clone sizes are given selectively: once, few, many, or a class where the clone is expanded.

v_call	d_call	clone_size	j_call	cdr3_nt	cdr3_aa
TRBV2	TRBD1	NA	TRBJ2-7	TGTGCCAGCAGTCGACAGGGGGCGAACGAGCAGTACTTC	CASSRQGANEQYF
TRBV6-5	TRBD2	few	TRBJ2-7	TGTGCCAGCAGTTACGGGACTAGCGGGGGGGAGCAGTACTTC	CASSYGTSGGEQYF
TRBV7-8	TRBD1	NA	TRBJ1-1	TGTGCCAGCAGCCCCACCAGACAGGGGGCCTACATGGGTCTCTCAAGGAACACTGAAGCTTTCTTT	CASSPTRQGAYMGLSRNTEAFF
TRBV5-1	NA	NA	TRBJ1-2	TGCGCCAGCAGCTCCGGGGTGGGGTATGGCTACACCTTC	CASSSGVGYGYTF
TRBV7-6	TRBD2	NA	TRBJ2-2	TGTGCCAGCAGCCCAGGGGGGCGGGGGGGCGTCGCCGGGGAGCTGTTTTTT	CASSPGGRGGVAGELFF
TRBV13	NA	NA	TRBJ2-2	TGTGCCAGCACCTGGTGGGGCGGTCCGAACACCGGGGAGCTGTTTTTT	CASTWWGGPNTGELFF
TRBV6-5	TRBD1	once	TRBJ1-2	TGTGCCAGCAGACCACCTGACAGGGGACGTTGGGGCTACACCTTC	CASRPPDRGRWGYTF
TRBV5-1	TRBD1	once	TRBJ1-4	TGCGCCAGCAGCCCCAGACAGGGGTTGAATGAAAAACTGTTTTTT	CASSPRQGLNEKLFF
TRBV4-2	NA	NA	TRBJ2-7	TGTGCCAGCAGTCAAAACGCGCGGAACTCCTACGAGCAGTACTTC	CASSQNARNSYEQYF
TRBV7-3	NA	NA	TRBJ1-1	TGTGCCAGCAGCTTAACCAGCGACACTGAAGCTTTCTTT	CASSLTSDTEAFF
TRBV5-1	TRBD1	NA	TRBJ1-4	TGCGCCAGCAGGCTGACAGGGGGAGATGAAAAACTGTTTTTT	CASRLTGGDEKLFF
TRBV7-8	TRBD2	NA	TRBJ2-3	TGTGCCAGCAGCCCCCTAGCGGGAGTCCATACAGATACGCAGTATTTT	CASSPLAGVHTDTQYF
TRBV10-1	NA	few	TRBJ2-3	TGCGCCAGCAGTGAGTCGGACTCTAGCACAGATACGCAGTATTTT	CASSESDSSTDTQYF
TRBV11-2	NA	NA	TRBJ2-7	TGTGCCAGCAGCTTCGGACAGACCAGCTCCTACGAGCAGTACTTC	CASSFGQTSSYEQYF
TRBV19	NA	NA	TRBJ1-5	TGTGCCGGGGGAGGGGAGATCAATCAGCCCCAGCATTTT	CAGGGEINQPQHF
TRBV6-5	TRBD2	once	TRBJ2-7	TGTGCCAGCAGCCTACGGGGGGGTATGTACGAGCAGTACTTC	CASSLRGGMYEQYF
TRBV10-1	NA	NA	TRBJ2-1	TGCGCCAGCAGTGAGTCCCTGGGGGGATCTCCAAGTTACAATGAGCAGTTCTTC	CASSESLGGSPSYNEQFF
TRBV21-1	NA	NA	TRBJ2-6	TGTGCCAGCAGCAAAGCGCTTCCAGGGGCTGTGTGTTTAGGCTCTGGGGCCAACGTCCTGACTTTC	CASSKALPGAVCLGSGANVLTF
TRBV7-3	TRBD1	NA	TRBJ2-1	TGTGCCAGCAGCAGAGGGACAGGGGAGCATGAGCAGTTCTTC	CASSRGTGEHEQFF
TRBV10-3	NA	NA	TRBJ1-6	TGTGCCATCAGTGAGCCAGGCCTAAATTCACCCCTCCACTTT	CAISEPGLNSPLHF
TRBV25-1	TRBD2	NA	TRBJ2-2	TGTGCCAGCAGTGGTCGGCTAGCGGGGGGGCAAGGCGGGGAGCTGTTTTTT	CASSGRLAGGQGGELFF
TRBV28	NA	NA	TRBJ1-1	TGTGCCAGCAGTTGGAGTCATGGCTCTGAAGCTTTCTTT	CASSWSHGSEAFF
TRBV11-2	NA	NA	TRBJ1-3	TGTGCCAGCAGCGCCCAGGTCTTTGGAAACACCATATATTTT	CASSAQVFGNTIYF
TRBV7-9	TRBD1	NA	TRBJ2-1	TGTGCCAGCAGCTTAGGGACAGGGGAAGATGAAGAGCAGTTCTTC	CASSLGTGEDEEQFF
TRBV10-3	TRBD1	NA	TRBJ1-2	TGTGCCATCAGTGAGGGACAGGGCTATGGCTACACCTTC	CAISEGQGYGYTF
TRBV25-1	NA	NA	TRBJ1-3	TGTGCCAGCAGCCCAGACACCTCTGGAAACACCATATATTTT	CASSPDTSGNTIYF
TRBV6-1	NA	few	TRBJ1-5	TGTGCCAGCAGTGAAGCCTCCCGGGAGTATAATCAGCCCCAGCATTTT	CASSEASREYNQPQHF
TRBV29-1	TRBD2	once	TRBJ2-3	TGCAGCGGCGGGAGGGGCTCAGATACGCAGTATTTT	CSGGRGSDTQYF
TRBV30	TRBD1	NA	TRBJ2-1	TGTGCCTGGAGTGCGGGACAGGGTTCCCACAATGAGCAGTTCTTC	CAWSAGQGSHNEQFF
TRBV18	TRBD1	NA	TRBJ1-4	TGTGCCAGCTCAAAGGACAGGGATGAAAAACTGTTTTTT	CASSKDRDEKLFF
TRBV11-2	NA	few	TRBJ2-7	TGTGCCAGCAGGGGAAGTAGTCTAGCTCGCCAGCAGTACTTC	CASRGSSLARQQYF
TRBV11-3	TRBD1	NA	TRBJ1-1	TGTGCCAGCAGCAAGGGACAGGGGGTCTCTGAAGCTTTCTTT	CASSKGQGVSEAFF
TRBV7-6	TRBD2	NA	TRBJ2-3	TGTGCCAGCAGTCACCTCAGCGGGGGAACGGATACGCAGTATTTT	CASSHLSGGTDTQYF
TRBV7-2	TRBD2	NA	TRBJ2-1	TGTGCCAGCAGCTTAGGACTAGCGATAAACAATGAGCAGTTCTTC	CASSLGLAINNEQFF
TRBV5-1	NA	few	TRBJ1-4	TGCGCCAGCAGCCTCAGGGGAAGGGATGAAAAACTGTTTTTT	CASSLRGRDEKLFF
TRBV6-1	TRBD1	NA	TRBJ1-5	TGTGCCAGCAGAAGACAGGGTAGTCAGCCCCAGCATTTT	CASRRQGSQPQHF
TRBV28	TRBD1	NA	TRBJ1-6	TGTGCCAGCAGTTTCTTCCGGGACAGACCAAATTCACCCCTCCACTTT	CASSFFRDRPNSPLHF
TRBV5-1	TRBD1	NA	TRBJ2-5	TGCGCCAGCAGCTCAGCCGGGACAGGGCAAGAGACCCAGTACTTC	CASSSAGTGQETQYF
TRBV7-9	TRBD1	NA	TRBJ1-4	TGTGCCAGCAGCTCATTCCAGGGGGCGGCTAATGAAAAACTGTTTTTT	CASSSFQGAANEKLFF
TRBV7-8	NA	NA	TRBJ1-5	TGTGCCAGCAGCCCCCAAGCGGCAGAGATTCAGCCCCAGCATTTT	CASSPQAAEIQPQHF
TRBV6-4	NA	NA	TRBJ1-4	TGTGCCAGCAGTGACGGGGACTGGGAAAAACTGTTTTTT	CASSDGDWEKLFF
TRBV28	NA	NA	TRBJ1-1	TGTGCCAGCAGTAACCCGCTCGGGGGTTACACTGAAGCTTTCTTT	CASSNPLGGYTEAFF
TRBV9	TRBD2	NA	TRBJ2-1	TGTGCCAGCAGCCGATCCTCGGGGAGGGGCTATGAGCAGTTCTTC	CASSRSSGRGYEQFF
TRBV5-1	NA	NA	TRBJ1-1	TGCGCCAGCAGAAATGGAAGACCGCAGGACACTGAAGCTTTCTTT	CASRNGRPQDTEAFF
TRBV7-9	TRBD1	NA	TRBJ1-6	TGTGCCAGCAGCAGACACGGACAGGGCAATTCACCCCTCCACTTT	CASSRHGQGNSPLHF
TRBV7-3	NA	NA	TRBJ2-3	TGTGCCAGCAGCTCGACAGGAGTCTTCACAGATACGCAGTATTTT	CASSSTGVFTDTQYF
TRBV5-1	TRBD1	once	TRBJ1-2	TGCGCCAGCAGCACCGGGACAGGGAACTATGGCTACACCTTC	CASSTGTGNYGYTF
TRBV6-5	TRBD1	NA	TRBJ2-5	TGTGCCAGCAGTTACGCCAGGACAGGGGGAGTGGCCCAGTACTTC	CASSYARTGGVAQYF
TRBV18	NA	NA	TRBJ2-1	TGTGCCAGCTCACCAGGGACAATTGAGCAGTTCTTC	CASSPGTIEQFF
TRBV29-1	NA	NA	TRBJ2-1	TGCAGCGTTGGACTAAGCGTAAGGGTAGGGAATGAGCAGTTCTTC	CSVGLSVRVGNEQFF
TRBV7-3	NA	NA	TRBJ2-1	TGTGCCAGCAGCTCCCAAAATAGCGGCGAGCAGTTCTTC	CASSSQNSGEQFF
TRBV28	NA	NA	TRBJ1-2	TGTGCCAGCAGCCCGGGTGGCACCCACTATGGCTACACCTTC	CASSPGGTHYGYTF